This TCR beta chain was obtained from a study of blood T cell repertoires in COVID-19. Study context: Sites in the United States, Italy and Spain provided acute and convalescent COVID-19 samples. PBMCs, B-cell-depleted T cells, or T cells provided the cDNA or gDNA that made up the material.

Methods used by the authors: Using reference gene primer amplification, nucleated cell counts were estimated. Sequencing was performed with immunoSEQ multiplex PCR; in TCRdb, only in-frame clones are kept and a portion is missing. The D gene and trimming were derived from the DNA, and the V and J assignments and clone size from that table. The table lists 120,000 or so clones, approximately 89% of them singletons, with 3.5% to 4.5% in the top ten. The V and J ends lost 0 bases and 2 bases respectively, with 20 bases between them. The CDR3 extends over 19 amino acids. Germline V gene data show CDR1 as KGHSH and CDR2 as LQKENI.

The receptor was derived from a woman aged 55-69 years with acute or convalescent COVID-19. Sequencing input: peripheral blood. The genes are TRBV18 and TRBJ1-3; D possibly corresponds to TRBD1 (6 bases). CDR3 DNA: TGTGCCAGCTCACCACCGGGACAACCACTCTTTGCCGCTGGAAACACCATATATTTT. This codes for CASSPPGQPLFAAGNTIYF.